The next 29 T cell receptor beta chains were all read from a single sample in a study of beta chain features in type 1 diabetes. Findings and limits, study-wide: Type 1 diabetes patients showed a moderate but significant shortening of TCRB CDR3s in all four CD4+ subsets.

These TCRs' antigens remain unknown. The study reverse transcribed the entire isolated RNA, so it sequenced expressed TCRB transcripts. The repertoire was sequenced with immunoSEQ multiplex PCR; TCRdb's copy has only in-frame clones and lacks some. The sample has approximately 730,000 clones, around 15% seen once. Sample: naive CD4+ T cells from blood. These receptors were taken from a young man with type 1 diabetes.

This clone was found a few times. As DNA, the CDR3 is TGTGCCAGCAGCTTAGCGGACGGAACGCACAACTATGGCTACACCTTC. This translates into CASSLADGTHNYGYTF. The genes are TRBV7-9 and TRBJ1-2; no reliable D call. CDR1 SEHNR and CDR2 FQNEAQ come from the germline V gene (reference sequence). The CDR3 spans 16 residues. V lost 0 bases to trimming and J lost 2 bases, with 13 bases between them.

This chain's CDR3 is CASSLIWDSTGGYTF. In nucleotides, the CDR3 is TGTGCCAGCAGTTTAATTTGGGACTCCACCGGAGGCTACACCTTC. The chain recombines TRBV28 with TRBJ1-2, with a possible D match to TRBD1 (5 bases). This CDR3 is 15 amino acids long. Per the germline V gene, CDR1 is MDHEN and CDR2 is SYDVKM. Trimming left V 2 bases short and J 8 bases short, with 18 bases between.

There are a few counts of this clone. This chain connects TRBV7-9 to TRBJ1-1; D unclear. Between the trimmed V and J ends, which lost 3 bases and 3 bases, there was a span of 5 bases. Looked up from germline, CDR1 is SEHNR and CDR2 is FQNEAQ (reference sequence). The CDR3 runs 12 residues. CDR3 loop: CASSFGDTEAFF. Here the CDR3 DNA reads TGTGCCAGCAGCTTTGGGGACACTGAAGCTTTCTTT.

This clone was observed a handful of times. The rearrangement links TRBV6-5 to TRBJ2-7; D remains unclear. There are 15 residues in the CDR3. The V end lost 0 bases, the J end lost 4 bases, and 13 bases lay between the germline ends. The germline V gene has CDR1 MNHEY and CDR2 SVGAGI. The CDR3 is CASSYSPTDGYEQYF. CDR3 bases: TGTGCCAGCAGTTACTCCCCAACCGACGGATACGAGCAGTACTTC.

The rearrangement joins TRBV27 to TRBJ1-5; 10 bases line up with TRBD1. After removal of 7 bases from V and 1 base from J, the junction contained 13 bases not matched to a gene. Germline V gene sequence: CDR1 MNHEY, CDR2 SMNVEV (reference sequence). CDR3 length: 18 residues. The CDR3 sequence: CASTGTGEGDWSNQPQHF. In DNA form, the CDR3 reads TGTGCCAGCACCGGGACAGGGGAGGGTGACTGGAGCAATCAGCCCCAGCATTTT.

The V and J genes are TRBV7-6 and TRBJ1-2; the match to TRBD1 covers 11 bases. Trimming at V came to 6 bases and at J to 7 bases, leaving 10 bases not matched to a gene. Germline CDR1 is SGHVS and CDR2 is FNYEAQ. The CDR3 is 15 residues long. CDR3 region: CASSIDGDRGFGYTF. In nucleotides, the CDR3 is TGTGCCAGCAGTATAGATGGGGACAGGGGGTTTGGCTACACCTTC.

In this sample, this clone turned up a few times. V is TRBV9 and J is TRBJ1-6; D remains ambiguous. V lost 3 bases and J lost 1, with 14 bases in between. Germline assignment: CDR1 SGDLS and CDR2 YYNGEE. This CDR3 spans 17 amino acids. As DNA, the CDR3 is TGTGCCAGCAGCGACCCCCGGGCAGGTTCCTATAATTCACCCCTCCACTTT. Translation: CASSDPRAGSYNSPLHF. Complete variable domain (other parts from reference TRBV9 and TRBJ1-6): DSGVTQTPKHLITATGQRVTLRCSPRSGDLSVYWYQQSLDQGLQFLIQYYNGEERAKGNILERFSAQQFPDLHSELNLSSLELGDSALYFCASSDPRAGSYNSPLHFGNGTRLTVT.

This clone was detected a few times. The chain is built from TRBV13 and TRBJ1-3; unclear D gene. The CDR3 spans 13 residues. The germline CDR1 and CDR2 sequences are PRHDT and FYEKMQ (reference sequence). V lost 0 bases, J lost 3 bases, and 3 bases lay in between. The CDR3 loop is CASSLGGGNTIYF. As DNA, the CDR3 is TGTGCCAGCAGCTTAGGCGGTGGAAACACCATATATTTT.

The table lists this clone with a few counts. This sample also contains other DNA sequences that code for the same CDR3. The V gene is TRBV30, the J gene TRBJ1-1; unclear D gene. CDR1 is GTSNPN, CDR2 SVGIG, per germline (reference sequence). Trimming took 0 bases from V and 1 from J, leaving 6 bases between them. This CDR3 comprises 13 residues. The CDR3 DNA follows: TGTGCCTGGAGTGTGCTACAGAACACTGAAGCTTTCTTT. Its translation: CAWSVLQNTEAFF.

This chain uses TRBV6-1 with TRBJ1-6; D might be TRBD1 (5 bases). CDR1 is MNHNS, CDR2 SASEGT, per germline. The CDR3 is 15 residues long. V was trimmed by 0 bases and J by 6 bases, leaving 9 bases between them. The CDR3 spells CASSEAGTGNSPLHF. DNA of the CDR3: TGTGCCAGCAGTGAAGCAGGGACGGGTAATTCACCCCTCCACTTT.

Written as DNA, the CDR3 is TGTGCCAGCAGCCGCCCCCCCGGGACAGGGATCTATGGCTACACCTTC. It yields the protein CASSRPPGTGIYGYTF. V gene TRBV6-6 combines with J gene TRBJ1-2; 9 nucleotides match TRBD1. Per germline, CDR1 MNHNY and CDR2 SVGAGI (reference sequence). J lost 4 bases, V lost 6 bases, and 12 bases had no gene match. The CDR3 is 16 amino acids.

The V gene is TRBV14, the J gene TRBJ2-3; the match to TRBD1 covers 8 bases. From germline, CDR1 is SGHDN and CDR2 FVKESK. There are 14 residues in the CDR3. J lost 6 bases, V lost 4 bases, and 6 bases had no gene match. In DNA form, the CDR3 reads TGTGCCAGCAGCCCCAGGACAGGGTACGATACGCAGTATTTT. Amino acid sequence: CASSPRTGYDTQYF. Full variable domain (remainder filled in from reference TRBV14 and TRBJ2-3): EAGVTQFPSHSVIEKGQTVTLRCDPISGHDNLYWYRRVMGKEIKFLLHFVKESKQDESGMPNNRFLAERTGGTYSTLKVQPAELEDSGVYFCASSPRTGYDTQYFGPGTRLTVL.

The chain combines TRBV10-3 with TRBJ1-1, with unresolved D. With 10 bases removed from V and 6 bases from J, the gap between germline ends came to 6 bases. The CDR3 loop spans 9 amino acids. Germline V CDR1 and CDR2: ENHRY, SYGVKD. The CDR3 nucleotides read TGTGCCAGCATGTCTGAAGCTTTCTTT. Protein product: CASMSEAFF.

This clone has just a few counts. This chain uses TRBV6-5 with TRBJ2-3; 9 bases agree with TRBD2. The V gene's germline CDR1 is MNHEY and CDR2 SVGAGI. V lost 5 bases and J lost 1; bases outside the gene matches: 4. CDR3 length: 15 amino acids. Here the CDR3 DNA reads TGTGCCAGCAGTCAGGAGCGGGGGGGCACAGATACGCAGTATTTT. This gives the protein CASSQERGGTDTQYF.

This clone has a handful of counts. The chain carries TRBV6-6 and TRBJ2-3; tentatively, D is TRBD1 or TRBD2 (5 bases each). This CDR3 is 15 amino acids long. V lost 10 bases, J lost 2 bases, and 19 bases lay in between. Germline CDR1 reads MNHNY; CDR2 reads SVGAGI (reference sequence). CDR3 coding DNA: TGTGCCATCGGGACGGTGAATACTTTCACAGATACGCAGTATTTT. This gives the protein CAIGTVNTFTDTQYF.

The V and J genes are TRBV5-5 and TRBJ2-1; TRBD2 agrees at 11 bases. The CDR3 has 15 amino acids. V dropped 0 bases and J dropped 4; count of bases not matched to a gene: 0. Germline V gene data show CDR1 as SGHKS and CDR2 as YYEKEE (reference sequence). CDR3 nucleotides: TGTGCCAGCAGCTTGGGACTAGCGGGGTACAATGAGCAGTTCTTC. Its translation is CASSLGLAGYNEQFF.

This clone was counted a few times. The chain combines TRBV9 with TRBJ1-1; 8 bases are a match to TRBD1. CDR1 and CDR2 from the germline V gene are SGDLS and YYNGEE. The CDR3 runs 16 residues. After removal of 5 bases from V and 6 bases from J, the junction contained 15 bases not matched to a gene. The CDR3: CASRGTGRGLESEAFF. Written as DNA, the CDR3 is TGTGCCAGCAGGGGGACAGGTCGCGGCCTGGAGTCTGAAGCTTTCTTT.

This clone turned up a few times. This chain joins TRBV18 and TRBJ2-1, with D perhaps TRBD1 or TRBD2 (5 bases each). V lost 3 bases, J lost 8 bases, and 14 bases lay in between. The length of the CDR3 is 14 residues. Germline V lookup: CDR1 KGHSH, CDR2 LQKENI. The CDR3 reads CASSPPSRGDEQFF. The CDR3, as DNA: TGTGCCAGCTCACCCCCATCCCGGGGCGATGAGCAGTTCTTC.

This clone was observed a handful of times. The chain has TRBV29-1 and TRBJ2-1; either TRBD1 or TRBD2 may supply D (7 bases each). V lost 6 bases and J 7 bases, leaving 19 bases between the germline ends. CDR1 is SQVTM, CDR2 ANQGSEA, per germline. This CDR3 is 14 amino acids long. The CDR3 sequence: CSVGPGEGANEQFF. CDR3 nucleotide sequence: TGCAGCGTCGGACCCGGGGAGGGGGCAAATGAGCAGTTCTTC.

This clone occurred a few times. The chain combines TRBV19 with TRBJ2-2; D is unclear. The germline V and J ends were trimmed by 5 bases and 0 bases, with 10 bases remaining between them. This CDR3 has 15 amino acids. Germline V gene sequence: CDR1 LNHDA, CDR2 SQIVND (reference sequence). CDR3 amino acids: CASSVEPPNTGELFF. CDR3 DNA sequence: TGTGCCAGTAGTGTTGAACCCCCGAACACCGGGGAGCTGTTTTTT.

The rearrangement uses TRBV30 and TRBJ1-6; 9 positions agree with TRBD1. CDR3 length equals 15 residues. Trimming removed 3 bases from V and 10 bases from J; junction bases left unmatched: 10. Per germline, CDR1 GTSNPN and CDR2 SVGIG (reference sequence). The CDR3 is CAWRGPGQGGSPLHF. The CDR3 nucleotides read TGTGCCTGGAGAGGACCGGGACAGGGTGGATCACCCCTCCACTTT.

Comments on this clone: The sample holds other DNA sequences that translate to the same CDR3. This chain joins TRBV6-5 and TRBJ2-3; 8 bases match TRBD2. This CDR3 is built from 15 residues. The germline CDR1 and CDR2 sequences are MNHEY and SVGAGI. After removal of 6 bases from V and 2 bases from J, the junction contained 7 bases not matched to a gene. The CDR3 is CASRDSGVSTDTQYF. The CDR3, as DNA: TGTGCCAGCAGGGATAGCGGGGTCTCCACAGATACGCAGTATTTT.

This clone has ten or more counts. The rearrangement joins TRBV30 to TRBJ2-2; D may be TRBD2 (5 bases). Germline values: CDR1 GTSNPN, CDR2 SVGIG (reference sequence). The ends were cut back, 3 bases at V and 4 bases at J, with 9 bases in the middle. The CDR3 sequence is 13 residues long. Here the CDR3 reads CAWRRDPTGELFF. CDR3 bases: TGTGCCTGGAGGAGGGATCCCACCGGGGAGCTGTTTTTT.

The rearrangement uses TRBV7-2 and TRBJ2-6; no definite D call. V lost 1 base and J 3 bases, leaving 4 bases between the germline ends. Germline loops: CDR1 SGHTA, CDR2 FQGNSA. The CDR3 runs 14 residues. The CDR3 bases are TGTGCCAGCAGCTTAGTACGTGGGGCCAACGTCCTGACTTTC. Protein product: CASSLVRGANVLTF. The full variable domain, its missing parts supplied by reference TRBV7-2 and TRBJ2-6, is GAGVSQSPSNKVTEKGKDVELRCDPISGHTALYWYRQSLGQGLEFLIYFQGNSAPDKSGLPSDRFSAERTGGSVSTLTIQRTQQEDSAVYLCASSLVRGANVLTFGAGSRLTVL.

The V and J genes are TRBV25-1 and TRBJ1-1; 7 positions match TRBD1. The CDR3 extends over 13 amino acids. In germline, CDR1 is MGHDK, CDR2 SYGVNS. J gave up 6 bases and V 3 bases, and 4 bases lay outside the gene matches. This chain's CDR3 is CASSDHGTAEAFF. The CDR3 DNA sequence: TGTGCCAGCAGTGACCATGGGACAGCTGAAGCTTTCTTT.

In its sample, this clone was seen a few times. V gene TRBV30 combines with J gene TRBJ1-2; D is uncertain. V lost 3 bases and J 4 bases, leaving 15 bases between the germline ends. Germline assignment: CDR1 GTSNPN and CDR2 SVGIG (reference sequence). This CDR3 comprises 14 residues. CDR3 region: CAWRTASSSYGYTF. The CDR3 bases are TGTGCCTGGAGGACGGCCTCTTCCAGCTATGGCTACACCTTC.

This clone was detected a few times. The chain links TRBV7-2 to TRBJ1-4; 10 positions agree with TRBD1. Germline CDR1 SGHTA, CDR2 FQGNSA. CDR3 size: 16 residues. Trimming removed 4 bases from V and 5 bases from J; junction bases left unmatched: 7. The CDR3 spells CASSSKLTGGNEKLFF. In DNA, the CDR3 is TGTGCCAGCAGCTCCAAGCTGACAGGGGGCAATGAAAAACTGTTTTTT.

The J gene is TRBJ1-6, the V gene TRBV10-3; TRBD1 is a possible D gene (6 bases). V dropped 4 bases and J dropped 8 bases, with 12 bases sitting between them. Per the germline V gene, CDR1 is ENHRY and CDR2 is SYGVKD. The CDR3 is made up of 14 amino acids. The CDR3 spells CAISGATGDSPLHF. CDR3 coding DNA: TGTGCCATCAGTGGTGCGACAGGCGATTCACCCCTCCACTTT.

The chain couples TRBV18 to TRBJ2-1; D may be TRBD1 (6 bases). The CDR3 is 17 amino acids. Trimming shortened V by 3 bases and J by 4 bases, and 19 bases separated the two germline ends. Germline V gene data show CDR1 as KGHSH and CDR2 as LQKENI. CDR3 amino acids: CASSPPPGHQTYNEQFF. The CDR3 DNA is TGTGCCAGCTCACCCCCACCGGGACACCAAACATACAATGAGCAGTTCTTC.